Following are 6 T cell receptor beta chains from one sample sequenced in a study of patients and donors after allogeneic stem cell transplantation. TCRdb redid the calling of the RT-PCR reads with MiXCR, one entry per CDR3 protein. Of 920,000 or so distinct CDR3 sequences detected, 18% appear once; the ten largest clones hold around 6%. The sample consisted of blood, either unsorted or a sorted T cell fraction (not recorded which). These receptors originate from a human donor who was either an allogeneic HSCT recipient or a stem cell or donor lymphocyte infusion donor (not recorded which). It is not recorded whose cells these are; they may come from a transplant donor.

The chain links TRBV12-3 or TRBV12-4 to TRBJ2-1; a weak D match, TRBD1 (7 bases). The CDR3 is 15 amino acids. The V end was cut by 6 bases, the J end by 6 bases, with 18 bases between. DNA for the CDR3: TGTGCCAGCAGCCACGCGGGACAGACCATCAATGAGCAGTTCTTC. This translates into CASSHAGQTINEQFF.

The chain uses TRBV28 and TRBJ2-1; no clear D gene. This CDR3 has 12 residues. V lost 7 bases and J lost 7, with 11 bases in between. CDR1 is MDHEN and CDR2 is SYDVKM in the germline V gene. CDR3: CASTRLGNEQFF. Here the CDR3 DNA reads TGTGCCAGCACCAGACTGGGGAATGAGCAGTTCTTC.

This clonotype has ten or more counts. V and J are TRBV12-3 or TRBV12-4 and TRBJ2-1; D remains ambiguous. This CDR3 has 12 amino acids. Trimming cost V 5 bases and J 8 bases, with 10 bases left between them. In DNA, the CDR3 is TGTGCCAGCAGTAATGATCCCCATGAGCAGTTCTTC. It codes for CASSNDPHEQFF.

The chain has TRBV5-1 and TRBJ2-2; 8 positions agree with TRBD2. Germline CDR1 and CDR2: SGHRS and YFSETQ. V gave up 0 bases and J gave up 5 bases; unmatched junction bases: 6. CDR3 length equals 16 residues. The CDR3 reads CASSLGTSGPTGELFF. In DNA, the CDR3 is TGCGCCAGCAGCTTGGGTACTAGCGGACCGACCGGGGAGCTGTTTTTT.

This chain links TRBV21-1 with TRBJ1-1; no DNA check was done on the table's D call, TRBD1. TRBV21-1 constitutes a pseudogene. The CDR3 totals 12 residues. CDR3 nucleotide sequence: TGTGCCAGCAGCAAAGCTGGACAAGAAGCTTTCTTT. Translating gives CASSKAGQEAFF.

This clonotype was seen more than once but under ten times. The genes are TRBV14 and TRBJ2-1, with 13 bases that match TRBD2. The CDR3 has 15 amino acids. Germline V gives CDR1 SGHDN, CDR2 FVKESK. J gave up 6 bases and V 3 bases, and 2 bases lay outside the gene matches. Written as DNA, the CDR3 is TGTGCCAGCAGCCACGGACTAGCGGGAGCCAATGAGCAGTTCTTC. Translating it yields CASSHGLAGANEQFF. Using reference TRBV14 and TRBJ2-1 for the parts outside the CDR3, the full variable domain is EAGVTQFPSHSVIEKGQTVTLRCDPISGHDNLYWYRRVMGKEIKFLLHFVKESKQDESGMPNNRFLAERTGGTYSTLKVQPAELEDSGVYFCASSHGLAGANEQFFGPGTRLTVL.